A selection of T cell receptor beta chains follows, all from one sample in a study of T cells in Graves' hyperthyroidism and ophthalmopathy. Using its own MiXCR run on the multiplex PCR reads, TCRdb lists one record per CDR3 protein. Of approximately 590,000 distinct CDR3 sequences detected, around 14% appear once; the ten largest clones hold under 7.5%. Sequenced: blood. These TCRs come from a woman younger than 45 with Graves' hyperthyroidism. Both conserved end residues are part of each CDR3. D genes are given only for firm matches. Expanded clones get a size class; other rows say once, few or many, or leave the size out.

size	V	J	D	DNA	CDR3
few	TRBV18	TRBJ2-3	TRBD2	TGTGCCAGCTCACCTACTAGCGGGTGGAGCACAGATACGCAGTATTTT	CASSPTSGWSTDTQYF
.	TRBV29-1	TRBJ2-3	.	TGCAGCGCCGGGACGGACAGCTTTAGAACAGATACGCAGTATTTT	CSAGTDSFRTDTQYF
few	TRBV27	TRBJ2-1	TRBD2	TGTGCCAGCAGTCTGACCGGGACTAGCGGGGGCGGTGAGCAGTTCTTC	CASSLTGTSGGGEQFF
.	TRBV11-2	TRBJ2-1	TRBD1	TGTGCCAGCAGCTGGGGACAGGGGGGGTACAATGAGCAGTTCTTC	CASSWGQGGYNEQFF
many	TRBV6-1	TRBJ2-7	TRBD1	TGTGCCAGCACCAGAAATTGGGACAGGGGCTACGAGCAGTACTTC	CASTRNWDRGYEQYF
many	TRBV5-1	TRBJ1-2	TRBD1	TGCGCCAGCAGCTTTTCCCGACAGGGGGGTGGCTACACCTTC	CASSFSRQGGGYTF
few	TRBV7-8	TRBJ2-7	.	TGTGCCAGCAGCCTTGGGGACACTAATTTCGAGCAGTACTTC	CASSLGDTNFEQYF
.	TRBV7-8	TRBJ2-7	TRBD1	TGTGCCAGCATCCGGCCGGGACAGGGCATCGAGCAGTACTTC	CASIRPGQGIEQYF
many	TRBV3-1	TRBJ2-5	.	TGTGCCAGCAGCCAAGATGGGTCAGCCCCATACTTC	CASSQDGSAPYF
many	TRBV7-6	TRBJ2-1	TRBD2	TGTGCCAGCAGGAACGGGGGGAGCTCCTACAATGAGCAGTTCTTC	CASRNGGSSYNEQFF
.	TRBV20-1	TRBJ2-1	TRBD2	TGCAGTGCTGCCCACCCGGAGCTAGCGGGAGTTTATGAGCAGTTCTTC	CSAAHPELAGVYEQFF
.	TRBV12-3/TRBV12-4	TRBJ2-1	TRBD2	TGTGCCAGCAGTTTACACACGGGACTAGCGGGAGGCCGACCCTACAATGAGCAGTTCTTC	CASSLHTGLAGGRPYNEQFF
.	TRBV3-1	TRBJ2-3	TRBD2	TGTGCCAGCAGCCAAGATCATAGCGGGAGGGGGGACTTCACAGATACGCAGTATTTT	CASSQDHSGRGDFTDTQYF
few	TRBV5-6	TRBJ2-7	TRBD1	TGTGCCAGCAGCATCGGGACAGGGATAGGGTACGAGCAGTACTTC	CASSIGTGIGYEQYF